These 18 T cell receptor beta chains came from one sample sequenced in a study of early T cells in non-severe SARS-CoV-2 infection. TCRdb ran MiXCR on the 5' RACE reads and lists one entry per CDR3 protein. The data contain under 65,000 distinct CDR3 sequences, around 11% of them singletons. Sequenced material: whole blood. Source of these receptors: an adult who was a healthcare worker with PCR-confirmed SARS-CoV-2 infection or an uninfected control (not recorded which).

The genes are TRBV19 and TRBJ1-1; 7 nucleotides agree with TRBD1. Germline trimming cut 4 bases from V and 5 bases from J; bases unmatched to any gene: 4. This CDR3 is 13 amino acids long. CDR1 is LNHDA, CDR2 SQIVND, per germline (reference sequence). The CDR3 bases are TGTGCCAGTAGTAGACAGGGAGGGACTGAAGCTTTCTTT. Translation gives CASSRQGGTEAFF.

In this sample, this clonotype turned up a few times. This chain joins TRBV2 and TRBJ2-1; D is perhaps TRBD2 (7 bases). The CDR3 totals 14 residues. Germline V CDR1 and CDR2: SNHLY, FYNNEI. V lost 0 bases to trimming and J lost 12 bases, with 15 bases between them. The CDR3 here is CASSEAGGGTGQFF. CDR3 coding DNA: TGTGCCAGCAGTGAAGCGGGAGGGGGTACTGGGCAGTTCTTC.

This clonotype was seen many times. The chain carries TRBV20-1 and TRBJ2-3, with TRBD2 matching 10 bases. This CDR3 contains 17 residues. Germline V gene data show CDR1 as DFQATT and CDR2 as SNEGSKA (reference sequence). The trim removed 1 base at V and 5 bases at J, leaving 12 bases unmatched. The CDR3 spells CSARGTSGFMGGDTQYF. CDR3 DNA sequence: TGCAGTGCTAGAGGGACTAGCGGTTTCATGGGTGGAGATACGCAGTATTTT.

Remarks on this clonotype: A junction end diverges from the germline sequence, so it may reflect a read error. This rearrangement joins TRBV7-7 to TRBJ2-5, with unresolved D. Germline CDR1 and CDR2: SSHAT and FNYEAQ (reference sequence). The CDR3 spans 12 residues. In DNA, the CDR3 is TGTGCCAGCAGCTTAGCCGGAGAGACCCGGTACTTC. It codes for CASSLAGETRYF.

This clonotype was found a few times. This rearrangement joins TRBV4-1 to TRBJ2-5; weak D call: TRBD1 (6 bases). The CDR3 loop spans 13 amino acids. V lost 2 bases, J lost 5 bases, and 9 bases lay in between. The V gene's germline CDR1 is MGHRA and CDR2 YSYEKL. CDR3 bases: TGCGCCAGCAGCCAATGGGGGCTGGAGACCCAGTACTTC. Its translation: CASSQWGLETQYF.

This clonotype was counted at least ten times. This chain joins TRBV11-1 and TRBJ2-1, with TRBD2 as a possible D gene (5 bases). Per the germline V gene, CDR1 is SGHAT and CDR2 is FQDESV (reference sequence). The CDR3 has 15 residues. V was pared by 1 base and J by 0 bases, with 7 bases between. CDR3 residues: CASSLVGSSYNEQFF. In DNA form, the CDR3 reads TGTGCCAGCAGCTTAGTGGGGAGCTCCTACAATGAGCAGTTCTTC. The entire variable domain, with the rest obtained from reference TRBV11-1 and TRBJ2-1, is as follows: EAEVAQSPRYKITEKSQAVAFWCDPISGHATLYWYRQILGQGPELLVQFQDESVVDDSQLPKDRFSAERLKGVDSTLKIQPAELGDSAMYLCASSLVGSSYNEQFFGPGTRLTVL.

This clonotype came up a few times. CDR3 protein: CATSDSSSGSMNTQYF. The CDR3 nucleotides read TGTGCCACCAGTGATTCCTCTAGCGGGAGCATGAATACGCAGTATTTT. The chain uses TRBV24-1 and TRBJ2-3, with 10 bases aligning to TRBD2. V was clipped by 2 bases and J by 7 bases; unmatched bases: 8. The CDR3 contains 16 residues. Germline V CDR1 and CDR2: KGHDR, SFDVKD.

In nucleotides, the CDR3 is TGTGCCAGCAGCCGAAGCCGGGGTGTGAATAATTCACCCCTCCACTTT. Residues: CASSRSRGVNNSPLHF. The J gene is TRBJ1-6, the V gene TRBV4-2; D ambiguous. This CDR3 spans 16 amino acids. Germline CDR1 is LGHNA and CDR2 is YNFKEQ. Deletions cut 4 bases from V and 5 bases from J, with 15 bases between.

The rearrangement joins TRBV5-1 to TRBJ2-7; TRBD2 matches 14 bases. V shed 4 bases and J 7 bases; nucleotides not matched to a gene: 10. Germline V lookup: CDR1 SGHRS, CDR2 YFSETQ. This CDR3 is 16 amino acids long. CDR3: CASSPRSGLAGEEQYF. For the CDR3, the DNA is TGCGCCAGCAGCCCACGCTCGGGACTAGCGGGAGAAGAGCAGTACTTC. The full variable domain, completed using reference TRBV5-1 and TRBJ2-7, is KAGVTQTPRYLIKTRGQQVTLSCSPISGHRSVSWYQQTPGQGLQFLFEYFSETQRNKGNFPGRFSGRQFSNSRSEMNVSTLELGDSALYLCASSPRSGLAGEEQYFGPGTRLTVT.

The chain combines TRBV18 with TRBJ2-3, with a possible D match to TRBD2 (5 bases). Trimming pared 1 base from V and 2 bases from J, leaving 10 bases between. Germline CDR1 and CDR2: KGHSH and LQKENI. This CDR3 contains 15 residues. CDR3 sequence (DNA): TGTGCCAGCTCACCACTCGGGGATGACACAGATACGCAGTATTTT. Protein sequence: CASSPLGDDTDTQYF.

This clonotype was detected many times. The chain joins TRBV18 to TRBJ2-6; D tentatively reads TRBD1 or TRBD2 (5 bases each). Germline V gene data show CDR1 as KGHSH and CDR2 as LQKENI. V was trimmed by 3 bases and J by 4 bases, leaving 16 bases between them. CDR3 size: 17 residues. The CDR3: CASSPVKGRSGANVLTF. The CDR3 region has the DNA TGTGCCAGCTCACCGGTGAAGGGGAGATCCGGGGCCAACGTCCTGACTTTC.

The chain employs TRBV7-9 and TRBJ2-7; D might be TRBD1 or TRBD2, each matching 5 bases. Germline V gives CDR1 SEHNR, CDR2 FQNEAQ (reference sequence). Trimming stripped 1 base from V and 3 bases from J, with 13 bases between. The CDR3 spans 15 residues. DNA for the CDR3: TGTGCCAGCAGCTTAGTTCCAGGGACCTACTACGAGCAGTACTTC. This gives the protein CASSLVPGTYYEQYF.

This rearrangement joins TRBV7-2 to TRBJ2-5; possibly TRBD2 for D (5 bases). The CDR3 sequence is 14 residues long. V gave up 5 bases and J gave up 2 bases, with 12 bases separating them. In germline, CDR1 is SGHTA, CDR2 FQGNSA. The CDR3 bases are TGTGCCAGCAGCCCGGGGATTTCGCAAGAGACCCAGTACTTC. Amino acid sequence: CASSPGISQETQYF.

The chain links TRBV29-1 to TRBJ2-1; a possible D gene is TRBD2 (7 bases). Trimming removed 4 bases from V and 10 bases from J, with 17 bases in between. The CDR3 is 13 residues long. The germline V gene encodes CDR1 SQVTM and CDR2 ANQGSEA. CDR3 in amino acids: CSVGAGASAEQFF. CDR3 DNA: TGCAGCGTTGGCGCGGGGGCTAGCGCCGAGCAGTTCTTC.

This clonotype was seen many times. The chain links TRBV29-1 to TRBJ2-7, with D perhaps matching TRBD2 (5 bases). V dropped 3 bases and J dropped 4 bases, with 13 bases sitting between them. The CDR3 spans 13 residues. Germline assignment: CDR1 SQVTM and CDR2 ANQGSEA. The CDR3 is CSVDIATSYEQYF. The CDR3 DNA reads as TGCAGCGTTGACATAGCCACTAGTTACGAGCAGTACTTC.

This clonotype was seen repeatedly, ten times or more. This sequence joins TRBV30 and TRBJ2-3; 7 bases map to TRBD2. With V trimmed by 2 bases and J by 2 bases, 4 bases remained unmatched. Germline CDR1 and CDR2: GTSNPN and SVGIG (reference sequence). This CDR3 spans 14 amino acids. This CDR3 reads CAWSKLATTDTQYF. CDR3 nucleotides: TGTGCCTGGAGTAAACTAGCGACCACAGATACGCAGTATTTT.

The rearrangement joins TRBV28 to TRBJ2-1, with no clear D. V lost 7 bases to trimming and J lost 2 bases, with 12 bases between them. The CDR3 length is 14 residues. Germline V CDR1 and CDR2: MDHEN, SYDVKM. CDR3 DNA: TGTGCCAGCACCCATGGAGTGCCCTACAATGAGCAGTTCTTC. It translates to CASTHGVPYNEQFF.

The chain couples TRBV20-1 to TRBJ2-1, with a tentative D call TRBD2 (6 bases). The CDR3 length is 16 residues. From germline, CDR1 is DFQATT and CDR2 SNEGSKA (reference sequence). With 1 base removed from V and 1 base from J, the gap between germline ends came to 14 bases. CDR3 nucleotide sequence: TGCAGTGCTAGAGCTCACGGGAGAGGTTCCTACAATGAGCAGTTCTTC. Translated, it gives CSARAHGRGSYNEQFF.